This is a list of T cell receptor beta chains from one sample in a study of OX40 agonist ivuxolimab in advanced cancers. Profiled with immunoSEQ multiplex PCR; TCRdb holds only in-frame clones, not every one. Altogether 40,000 to 45,000 clones are present, about 90% being singletons, with the ten largest covering nearly 15%. The specimen was CD4+ or CD8+ T cells sorted from blood, collected in a trial of the OX40 agonist ivuxolimab. The receptor set was obtained from an adult with an advanced solid tumor such as melanoma, head and neck, liver or kidney cancer. Each CDR3 is given with its conserved first and last residue. The order of the fields is V gene, J gene, clone size, CDR3 protein. The size field is filled for only some rows; it gives once, few, many or a size class.

V: TRBV16
J: TRBJ2-5
size: NA
CDR3: CASSQYRDQETQYF

V: TRBV29-1
J: TRBJ2-1
size: NA
CDR3: CSVVDGRAYDEQFF

V: TRBV27
J: TRBJ1-1
size: NA
CDR3: CASSSGFGQGTEAFF

V: TRBV29-1
J: TRBJ2-7
size: NA
CDR3: CSVEASSGYEQYF

V: TRBV7-8
J: TRBJ2-4
size: NA
CDR3: CASSLVGGMTKNIQYF

V: TRBV7-8
J: TRBJ1-4
size: few
CDR3: CASSLGTGRNEKLFF

V: TRBV10-2
J: TRBJ2-7
size: NA
CDR3: CASRTSSYEQYF

V: TRBV6-6
J: TRBJ2-7
size: NA
CDR3: CASSSTGQGASYEQYF

V: TRBV2
J: TRBJ2-3
size: NA
CDR3: CASTRGGGVGDTQYF

V: TRBV11-2
J: TRBJ1-1
size: NA
CDR3: CASSYFPGTEAFF

V: TRBV7-9
J: TRBJ1-1
size: NA
CDR3: CASTRGWKTEAFF

V: TRBV28
J: TRBJ2-1
size: NA
CDR3: CASSQLAGEPNEQFF

V: TRBV7-2
J: TRBJ2-3
size: once
CDR3: CASSSPFTDTQYF

V: TRBV7-9
J: TRBJ2-6
size: NA
CDR3: CASSGRTGVRSGANVLTF

V: TRBV18
J: TRBJ2-4
size: NA
CDR3: CASSPGLAGVGAKNIQYF

V: TRBV9
J: TRBJ1-2
size: NA
CDR3: CASSGVVGPNYGYTF

V: TRBV9
J: TRBJ2-7
size: NA
CDR3: CASSVGEIRSYEQYF

V: TRBV7-9
J: TRBJ2-3
size: NA
CDR3: CASSATGRTDTQYF

V: TRBV19
J: TRBJ2-3
size: NA
CDR3: CASSSISGSPTDTQYF

V: TRBV5-1
J: TRBJ2-3
size: NA
CDR3: CASSLYRNTDTQYF

V: TRBV19
J: TRBJ2-7
size: NA
CDR3: CASSIDWDTNYEQYF

V: TRBV4-3
J: TRBJ1-1
size: NA
CDR3: CASSQGVTEAFF

V: TRBV4-1
J: TRBJ2-7
size: NA
CDR3: CASSQSRSSYEQYF

V: TRBV15
J: TRBJ2-3
size: NA
CDR3: CATSRGRTDTQYF

V: TRBV7-8
J: TRBJ2-1
size: once
CDR3: CASSSETSSYNEQFF

V: TRBV28
J: TRBJ2-1
size: NA
CDR3: CASSPTIYNEQFF

V: TRBV2
J: TRBJ2-5
size: NA
CDR3: CASSDSLKAETQYF

V: TRBV27
J: TRBJ1-6
size: NA
CDR3: CASSSSQDLSPLHF

V: TRBV28
J: TRBJ1-1
size: NA
CDR3: CASSLPPQGDRRTEAFF

V: TRBV7-2
J: TRBJ2-3
size: NA
CDR3: CASSPLLAGATDTQYF

V: TRBV9
J: TRBJ2-3
size: NA
CDR3: CASSVAGLADASTDTQYF

V: TRBV4-1
J: TRBJ2-3
size: NA
CDR3: CASSQLRLVSTDTQYF

V: TRBV13
J: TRBJ2-5
size: NA
CDR3: CASSPWGGETQYF

V: TRBV6-5
J: TRBJ2-7
size: NA
CDR3: CASSLTSPGPNEQYF

V: TRBV5-5
J: TRBJ2-7
size: NA
CDR3: CASSVRISWYEQYF

V: TRBV4-3
J: TRBJ2-1
size: NA
CDR3: CASSQDGASRPEQFF

V: TRBV5-6
J: TRBJ2-1
size: NA
CDR3: CASSLAERTYSYNEQFF

V: TRBV9
J: TRBJ2-1
size: NA
CDR3: CASSVDAGSYNEQFF

V: TRBV30
J: TRBJ2-1
size: NA
CDR3: CAWSVSLGQFF

V: TRBV29-1
J: TRBJ2-5
size: NA
CDR3: CSVVKGLAAGTVGVETQYF

V: TRBV27
J: TRBJ2-7
size: NA
CDR3: CASRDRVPYEQYF

V: TRBV29-1
J: TRBJ2-7
size: NA
CDR3: CSVGDIRTTRYEQYF

V: TRBV14
J: TRBJ2-5
size: NA
CDR3: CASSQGYFGETQYF

V: TRBV7-9
J: TRBJ2-1
size: NA
CDR3: CASSNDGYEQFF

V: TRBV28
J: TRBJ2-1
size: NA
CDR3: CASSPFARTGTGADEQFF

V: TRBV10-3
J: TRBJ2-1
size: NA
CDR3: CAIMEQGVDEQFF

V: TRBV18
J: TRBJ1-5
size: NA
CDR3: CASSPSNLDRGLNQPQHF

V: TRBV6-4
J: TRBJ2-1
size: NA
CDR3: CASSDSDRGQQFF

V: TRBV19
J: TRBJ2-7
size: NA
CDR3: CASSIGAGYEQYF

V: TRBV9
J: TRBJ1-2
size: NA
CDR3: CASSVEGSAVYGYTF

V: TRBV9
J: TRBJ2-6
size: NA
CDR3: CASSVEGSGANVLTF

V: TRBV27
J: TRBJ1-1
size: NA
CDR3: CASRAESRTEAFF

V: TRBV2
J: TRBJ1-5
size: NA
CDR3: CATTGERSNQPQHF

V: TRBV28
J: TRBJ1-2
size: NA
CDR3: CASSPRGIRPLRF

V: TRBV11-3
J: TRBJ2-1
size: NA
CDR3: CASSPGVYEQFF

V: TRBV10-1
J: TRBJ2-2
size: once
CDR3: CASSVTNTGELFF

V: TRBV15
J: TRBJ2-2
size: NA
CDR3: CATSRPRLAPGELFF

V: TRBV6-1
J: TRBJ2-7
size: once
CDR3: CASSQGTGNEQYF

V: TRBV30
J: TRBJ2-2
size: NA
CDR3: CAWTHTGELFF

V: TRBV19
J: TRBJ1-1
size: NA
CDR3: CASSTNTEAFF